This T cell receptor (beta chain) was identified during a study of T-cell memory formation after mild COVID-19. Regarding the study as a whole: CM and EM subsets held most contracting CD4+ clones; EMRA held CD8+ ones. A second wave expanding day 15 to 37 was CD4+-biased; contracting clones were balanced.

To note about this clonotype: What it binds is unknown.

This CDR3 has 14 residues. The germline gives CDR1 DFQATT, CDR2 SNEGSKA (reference sequence). Trimming stripped 6 bases from V and 1 base from J, with 15 bases between. A 5'RACE reaction primed in the constant segment made cDNA libraries of TCR alpha and TCR beta, and these carried sample barcodes and UMIs. Via MiXCR, TCRdb re-called the 5' RACE reads, giving one row per CDR3 protein. The repertoire holds about 390,000 distinct CDR3 sequences, with approximately 21% as singletons. The V call is TRBV20-1, the J call TRBJ1-2; D gene unclear. This clonotype was sampled from an adult woman who had mild COVID-19 (a few samples of this study predate the infection). Cell type and time point are not known. The sequencing input was PBMCs or a T cell subset sorted from them (not recorded which). This CDR3 is CSAPKPWVNYGYTF. The CDR3 DNA is TGCAGTGCCCCGAAGCCGTGGGTTAACTATGGCTACACCTTC.